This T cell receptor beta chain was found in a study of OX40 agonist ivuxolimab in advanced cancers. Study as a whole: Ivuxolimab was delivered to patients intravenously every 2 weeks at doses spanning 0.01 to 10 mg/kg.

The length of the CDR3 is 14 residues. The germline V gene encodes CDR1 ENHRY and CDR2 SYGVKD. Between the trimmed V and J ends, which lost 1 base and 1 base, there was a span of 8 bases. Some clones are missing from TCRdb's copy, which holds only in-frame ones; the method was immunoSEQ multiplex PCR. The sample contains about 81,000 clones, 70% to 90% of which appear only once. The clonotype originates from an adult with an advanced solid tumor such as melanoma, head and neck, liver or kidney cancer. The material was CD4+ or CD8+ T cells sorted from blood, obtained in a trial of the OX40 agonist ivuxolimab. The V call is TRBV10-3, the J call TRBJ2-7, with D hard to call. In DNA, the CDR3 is TGTGCCATCAGTGAGTTGGCGGCGTCCTACGAGCAGTACTTC. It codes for CAISELAASYEQYF.